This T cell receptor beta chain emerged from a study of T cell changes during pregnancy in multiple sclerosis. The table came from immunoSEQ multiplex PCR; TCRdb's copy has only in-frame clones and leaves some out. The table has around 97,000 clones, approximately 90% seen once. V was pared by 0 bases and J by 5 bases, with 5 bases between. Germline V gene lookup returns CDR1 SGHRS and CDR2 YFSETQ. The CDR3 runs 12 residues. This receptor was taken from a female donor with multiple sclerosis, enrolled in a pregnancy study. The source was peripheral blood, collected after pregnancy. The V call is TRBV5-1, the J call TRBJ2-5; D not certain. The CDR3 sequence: CASSLEEETQYF. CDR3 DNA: TGCGCCAGCAGCTTGGAGGAGGAGACCCAGTACTTC.